Sequencing of this T cell receptor beta chain was carried out in a study of cytotoxic CD8 clonotypes in ibrutinib-treated CLL (dated by TCRdb to the early 2020s). For the wider study: The cohort included about 15 treatment-naive and approximately eleven relapsed/refractory patients; roughly 17 were IGHV unmutated. Patients were still on ibrutinib when every remission and progressive disease sample was collected. Responses were partial in 24 patients and complete in 2; after median approximately 67 months follow-up, about 14 stayed in remission and about twelve progressed. Cryopreserved peripheral blood mononuclear cells were collected at three points: before therapy, at response, and at either sustained remission or disease progression. Longitudinal samples were available for about 30% of the 86 trial participants. Response samples were taken after a median of approximately eleven months on treatment, ranging from about 6 to 36 months. Samples averaged roughly 260,000 productive templates and approximately 100,000 productive rearrangements. Results and caveats for the whole study, not just this receptor: Sampling times were not matched between sustained-remission and progressing patients, and lymph node repertoires were not studied. Public clonotypes were found to be uncommon and were observed to contract or remain stable during treatment; the increase in clonality was shown to reflect expansion of private clonotypes at ibrutinib response. Baseline clonality exceeded that of age-matched healthy donors and correlated strongly with circulating CD8+ T-cell counts. Clonality rose at ibrutinib response, remained stable during sustained remission, and dropped back toward baseline at progression.

The sample's time point, from its label and the paper: around 25 months on ibrutinib. For TCR beta library preparation, approximately 2 micrograms of genomic DNA was extracted from cryopreserved PBMCs. Longitudinal blood samples from CLL patients on ibrutinib monotherapy were analyzed using high-throughput TCR beta sequencing. The patients were enrolled in a single-center, open-label phase 2 trial of ibrutinib monotherapy. Concerning this clone: There is no known antigen for this receptor. No base quality values were provided; no much bigger clone lies one nucleotide off.

The CDR1 and CDR2 encoded by the germline V gene are SNHLY and FYNNEI. The CDR3, from cysteine to phenylalanine, totals 16 residues. The CDR3 DNA has 48 bases and is translated from base 1. V was cut back by 9 bases and J by 2 bases, leaving a gap of 23 bases between them. The goal of deep resolution MiSeq sequencing was a depth between 1 in 1 million and 1 in 200,000 T cells, and coverage averaged 10x per clonotype. The immunoSEQ hsTCRB Kit was used to generate the TCR beta libraries. The authors processed their data as follows. Data were analyzed with ImmunoSEQ Data Assistant and ImmunoSEQ Analyzer, with V, D and J genes assigned per IMGT definitions. Clonality, which ranges from 0 to 1, was calculated by subtracting the normalized Shannon entropy of productive rearrangement frequencies from one. Public clonotype analysis was restricted to overrepresented clonotypes comprising at least 0.05% of each patient's repertoire. Fewer than 15 repertoires from age-matched healthy donors, obtained from immuneACCESS, served as clonality controls. TCRdb limited this immuneACCESS table to in-frame rearrangements with V and J called. A share of clones is missing; checked studies link under half to unresolved V genes, and the rest is unexplained. That table furnishes V, J and clone size, whereas the DNA furnished D and trimming. The sample includes roughly 150,000 clones, with approximately 80% observed a single time. The ten most abundant clones make up about 5% of the sample.

This TCR came from a human donor with chronic lymphocytic leukemia. Rearrangement joined TRBV2 to TRBJ2-7, and the D gene may be TRBD1, 5 bases matching. This specimen was PBMCs, taken after 24 months of ibrutinib treatment. The CDR3 sequence is CARSALGLSDAYEQYF. The DNA reads as follows: TGTGCCAGGAGCGCCTTGGGGCTATCCGACGCCTACGAGCAGTACTTC.